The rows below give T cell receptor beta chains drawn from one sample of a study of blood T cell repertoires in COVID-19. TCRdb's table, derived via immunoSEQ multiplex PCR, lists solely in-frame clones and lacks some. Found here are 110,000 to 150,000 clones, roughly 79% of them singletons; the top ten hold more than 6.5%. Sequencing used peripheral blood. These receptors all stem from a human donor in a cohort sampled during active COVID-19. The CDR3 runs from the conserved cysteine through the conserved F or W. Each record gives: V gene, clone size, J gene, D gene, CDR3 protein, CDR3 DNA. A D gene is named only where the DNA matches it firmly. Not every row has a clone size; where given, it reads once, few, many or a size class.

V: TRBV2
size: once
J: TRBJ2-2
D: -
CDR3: CASSTGANTGELFF
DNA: TGTGCCAGCAGCACAGGCGCGAACACCGGGGAGCTGTTTTTT

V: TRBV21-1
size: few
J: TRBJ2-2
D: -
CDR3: CASSTPPTDTGELFF
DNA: TGTGCCAGCAGCACACCGCCGACAGACACCGGGGAGCTGTTTTTT

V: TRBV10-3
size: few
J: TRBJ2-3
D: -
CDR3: CAISAPEIRTDTQYF
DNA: TGTGCCATCAGTGCCCCAGAAATTCGCACAGATACGCAGTATTTT

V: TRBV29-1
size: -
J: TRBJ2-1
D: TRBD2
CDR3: CSELSGRAYNEQFF
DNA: TGCAGCGAACTTAGCGGGAGGGCTTACAATGAGCAGTTCTTC

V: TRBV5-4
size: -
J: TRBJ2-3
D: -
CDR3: CASSETIREDTQYF
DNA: TGTGCCAGCAGCGAAACCATCCGGGAGGATACGCAGTATTTT

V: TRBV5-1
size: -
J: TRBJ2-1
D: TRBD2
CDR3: CASSPASGSYNEQFF
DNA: TGCGCCAGCAGTCCTGCTAGCGGGAGTTACAATGAGCAGTTCTTC

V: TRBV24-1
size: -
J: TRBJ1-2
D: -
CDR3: CATSDLLYPTTGYTF
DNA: TGTGCCACCAGTGATTTGCTATACCCTACTACTGGCTACACCTTC

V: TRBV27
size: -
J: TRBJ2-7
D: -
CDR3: CASSLTTSWSSYEQYF
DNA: TGTGCCAGCAGTTTGACGACTAGTTGGAGCTCCTACGAGCAGTACTTC

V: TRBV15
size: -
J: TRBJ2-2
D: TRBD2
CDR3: CATKLAPHTGELFF
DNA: TGTGCCACCAAACTAGCGCCCCACACCGGGGAGCTGTTTTTT

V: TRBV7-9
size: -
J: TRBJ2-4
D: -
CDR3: CASSLALDSNIQYF
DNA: TGTGCCAGCAGCTTAGCCTTGGACTCAAACATTCAGTACTTC

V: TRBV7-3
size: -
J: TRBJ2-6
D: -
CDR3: CASSLYAAGGANVLTF
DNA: TGTGCCAGCAGCTTATACGCCGCGGGTGGGGCCAACGTCCTGACTTTC

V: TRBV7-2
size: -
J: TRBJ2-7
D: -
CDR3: CASSSPRLQGGYEQYF
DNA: TGTGCCAGCAGCTCCCCCCGGTTGCAGGGTGGCTACGAGCAGTACTTC

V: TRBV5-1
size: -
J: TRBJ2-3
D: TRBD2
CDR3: CASSLVAPTSGPNTDTQYF
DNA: TGCGCCAGCAGCTTAGTGGCCCCGACTAGCGGGCCGAACACAGATACGCAGTATTTT

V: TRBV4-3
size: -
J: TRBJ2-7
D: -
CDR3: CASSQGFQGTYEQYF
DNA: TGCGCCAGCAGCCAAGGGTTTCAGGGAACCTACGAGCAGTACTTC

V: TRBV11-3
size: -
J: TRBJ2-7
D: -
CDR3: CASSLDLEKQYF
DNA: TGTGCCAGCAGCTTAGATCTGGAGAAGCAGTACTTC

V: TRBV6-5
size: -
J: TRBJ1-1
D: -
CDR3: CASSYDTLNTEAFF
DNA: TGTGCCAGCAGTTACGACACCTTGAACACTGAAGCTTTCTTT

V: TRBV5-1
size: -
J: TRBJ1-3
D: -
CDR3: CASSATTSGNTIYF
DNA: TGCGCCAGCAGCGCGACAACATCTGGAAACACCATATATTTT

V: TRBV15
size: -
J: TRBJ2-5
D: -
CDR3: CATSTRREIQETQYF
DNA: TGTGCCACCAGCACCCGTAGGGAGATCCAAGAGACCCAGTACTTC

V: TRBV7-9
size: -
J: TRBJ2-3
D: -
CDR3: CASSPVTDTQYF
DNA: TGTGCCAGCAGCCCAGTCACAGATACGCAGTATTTT

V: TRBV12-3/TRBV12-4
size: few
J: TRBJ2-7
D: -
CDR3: CASSNSYEQYF
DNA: TGTGCCAGCAGCAACTCCTACGAGCAGTACTTC

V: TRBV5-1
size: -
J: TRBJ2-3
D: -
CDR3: CASSRGTQEDTQYF
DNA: TGCGCCAGCAGCCGAGGGACACAAGAAGATACGCAGTATTTT

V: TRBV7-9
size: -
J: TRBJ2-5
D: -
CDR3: CASSLVGGAQETQYF
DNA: TGTGCCAGCAGCTTAGTTGGGGGGGCCCAAGAGACCCAGTACTTC

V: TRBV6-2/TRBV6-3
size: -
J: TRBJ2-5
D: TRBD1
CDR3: CASSAVGQVGETQYF
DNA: TGTGCCAGCAGCGCTGTGGGACAGGTGGGAGAGACCCAGTACTTC

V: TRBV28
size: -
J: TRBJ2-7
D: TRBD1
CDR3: CASSLGDRAGEQYF
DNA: TGTGCCAGCAGTTTGGGGGACAGGGCAGGCGAGCAGTACTTC

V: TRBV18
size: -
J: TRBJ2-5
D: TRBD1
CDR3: CASSRTGGSQETQYF
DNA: TGTGCCAGCTCACGCACAGGGGGGAGTCAAGAGACCCAGTACTTC

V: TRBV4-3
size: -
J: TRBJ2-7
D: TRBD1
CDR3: CASSQELGQGPEQYF
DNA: TGCGCCAGCAGCCAAGAATTAGGACAGGGGCCCGAGCAGTACTTC

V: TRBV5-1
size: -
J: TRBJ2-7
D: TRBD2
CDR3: CASSQLAGGTYYEQYF
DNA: TGCGCCAGCAGCCAATTAGCGGGAGGAACCTACTACGAGCAGTACTTC

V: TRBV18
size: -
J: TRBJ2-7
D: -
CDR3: CASSPSQTGSSYEQYF
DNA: TGTGCCAGCTCACCCTCACAGACGGGAAGCTCCTACGAGCAGTACTTC

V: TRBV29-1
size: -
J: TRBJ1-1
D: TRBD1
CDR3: CSVARQGRTEAFF
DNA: TGCAGCGTAGCCCGACAGGGTAGGACTGAAGCTTTCTTT

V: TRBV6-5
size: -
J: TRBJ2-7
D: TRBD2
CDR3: CASSYSKTSGSHEQYF
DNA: TGTGCCAGCAGTTACTCAAAGACTAGCGGGAGCCACGAGCAGTACTTC

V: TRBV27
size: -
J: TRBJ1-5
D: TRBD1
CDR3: CASSLFPPDRGGNQPQHF
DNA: TGTGCCAGCAGTTTATTCCCCCCCGACAGGGGGGGGAATCAGCCCCAGCATTTT

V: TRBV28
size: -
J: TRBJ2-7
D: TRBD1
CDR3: CASRPGTGSYEQYF
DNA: TGTGCCAGCAGACCCGGGACAGGGTCCTACGAGCAGTACTTC

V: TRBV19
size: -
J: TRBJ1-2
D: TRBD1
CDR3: CASSSRGQGYGYTF
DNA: TGTGCCAGTAGTTCCCGCGGACAGGGCTATGGCTACACCTTC

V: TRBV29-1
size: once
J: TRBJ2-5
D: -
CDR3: CSVGPDRLQETQYF
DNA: TGCAGCGTTGGACCAGACAGACTCCAAGAGACCCAGTACTTC

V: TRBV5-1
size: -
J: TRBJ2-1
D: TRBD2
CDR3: CASSWGLAGGYEQFF
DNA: TGCGCCAGCAGCTGGGGACTAGCGGGAGGCTATGAGCAGTTCTTC

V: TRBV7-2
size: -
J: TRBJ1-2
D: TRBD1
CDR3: CASSANPGGYGYTF
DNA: TGTGCCAGCAGCGCAAATCCAGGGGGGTATGGCTACACCTTC

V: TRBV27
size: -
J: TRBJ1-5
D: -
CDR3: CASSSRTDFDSNQPQHF
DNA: TGTGCCAGCAGTTCACGGACAGATTTCGATAGCAATCAGCCCCAGCATTTT

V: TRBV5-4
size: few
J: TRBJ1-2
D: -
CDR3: CASSLALGAYDGYTF
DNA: TGTGCCAGCAGCTTGGCGCTGGGGGCTTATGATGGCTACACCTTC

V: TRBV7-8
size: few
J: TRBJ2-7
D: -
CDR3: CASSLVGVYEQYF
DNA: TGTGCCAGCAGCTTAGTAGGGGTCTACGAGCAGTACTTC

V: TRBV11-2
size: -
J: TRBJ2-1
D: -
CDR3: CASSLSASEYNEQFF
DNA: TGTGCCAGCAGCTTGTCTGCTAGCGAGTACAATGAGCAGTTCTTC

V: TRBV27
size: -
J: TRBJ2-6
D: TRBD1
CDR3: CASSLGRQGAWSGANVLTF
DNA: TGTGCCAGCAGTTTAGGCCGACAGGGTGCTTGGTCTGGGGCCAACGTCCTGACTTTC

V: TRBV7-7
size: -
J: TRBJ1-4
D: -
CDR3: CASSLNRGPNEKLFF
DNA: TGTGCCAGCAGCTTAAATAGGGGCCCAAATGAAAAACTGTTTTTT

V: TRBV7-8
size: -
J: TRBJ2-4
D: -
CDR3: CASSRGSAKNIQYF
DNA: TGTGCCAGCAGTAGAGGCAGTGCTAAAAACATTCAGTACTTC

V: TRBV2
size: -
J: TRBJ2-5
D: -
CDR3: CASSERRETQYF
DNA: TGTGCCAGCAGTGAACGCCGGGAGACCCAGTACTTC

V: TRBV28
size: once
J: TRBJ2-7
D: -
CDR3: CASSSGSSYEQYF
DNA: TGTGCCAGCAGTAGCGGTAGCTCCTACGAGCAGTACTTC

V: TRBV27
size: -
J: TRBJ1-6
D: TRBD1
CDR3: CASLNLRTGQHSPLHF
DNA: TGTGCCAGCCTTAACTTGCGGACAGGCCAACATTCACCCCTCCACTTT

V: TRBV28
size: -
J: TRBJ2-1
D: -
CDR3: CASSLEGEGKHNEQFF
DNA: TGTGCCAGCAGTTTAGAAGGGGAAGGTAAACACAATGAGCAGTTCTTC

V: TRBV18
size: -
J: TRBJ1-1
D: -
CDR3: CASSRGWNFDTEAFF
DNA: TGTGCCAGCTCACGGGGCTGGAATTTCGACACTGAAGCTTTCTTT

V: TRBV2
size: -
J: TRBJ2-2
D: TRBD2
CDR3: CASSAPGLGTGELFF
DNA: TGTGCCAGCAGTGCTCCGGGACTAGGGACCGGGGAGCTGTTTTTT

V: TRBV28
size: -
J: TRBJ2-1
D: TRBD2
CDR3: CASSFVAGTLYNEQFF
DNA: TGTGCCAGCAGTTTCGTAGCGGGTACTCTCTACAATGAGCAGTTCTTC

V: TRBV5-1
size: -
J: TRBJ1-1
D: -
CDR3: CASSLLGRGEGTEAFF
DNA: TGCGCCAGCAGCTTGTTGGGTCGGGGTGAAGGCACTGAAGCTTTCTTT

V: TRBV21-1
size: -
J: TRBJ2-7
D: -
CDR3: CAAAKVRAGYF
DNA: TGTGCCGCAGCCAAGGTAAGGGCGGGGTACTTC

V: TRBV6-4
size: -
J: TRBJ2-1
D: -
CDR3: CAIGSATEQFF
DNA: TGTGCCATCGGAAGCGCTACTGAGCAGTTCTTC

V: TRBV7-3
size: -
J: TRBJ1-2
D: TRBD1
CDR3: CASSATPGGPGYGYTF
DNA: TGTGCCAGCAGCGCGACTCCAGGGGGCCCGGGCTATGGCTACACCTTC